Described below is a single T cell receptor beta chain sequence and its context. The antigen remains undetermined. Between the trimmed V and J ends, which lost 5 bases and 10 bases, there was a span of 9 bases. There are 11 residues in the CDR3. Germline V gene data show CDR1 as MNHEY and CDR2 as SMNVEV (reference sequence). This entry belongs to a study of shared clonotypes between healthy human individuals. Findings and limits, study-wide: Around 5.4% of naive CD4 clonotypes were common to four donors. An anticipated effect of sequencing depth on clonotype sharing among donors was recognized.

Deep-level settings were used for running the assay. Authors' methods: Junction-only sequences produced by ImmunoSEQ had no quality scores, so filtering differed. Clones were sequenced by immunoSEQ multiplex PCR, and TCRdb holds only the in-frame ones, with some missing. D and trimming come from the DNA, and the V and J calls and clone size come from that table. Among 2 million to 2.5 million clones listed, about 95% were seen once. CD45RO-negative, CCR7-selected cells formed the naive CD8 fraction, which excluded terminally differentiated effector memory CD45RA+ cells. The receptor's source is a man aged 18 to 35 in good health. The sequenced sample consisted of naive CD8+ T cells sorted from blood. The V and J genes are TRBV27 and TRBJ2-1, with a tentative D call TRBD1 (6 bases). The DNA for the CDR3 is TGTGCCAGCAGTCCCGGGACAGAGCAGTTCTTC. Translating it yields CASSPGTEQFF.